This record covers a single TCR beta chain. This clonotype appeared many times. The antigen it binds to is not known. Base quality data are lacking; no much larger clone is found one base away. The data are from a study of T cells after yellow fever vaccination (dated by TCRdb to between 2019 and 2020). Regarding the research as a whole: Libraries from fractions with low cell numbers were prepared with the SMART-Seq v4 Ultra Low Input RNA kit. Two healthy male donors made up the cohort, one aged 18 to 29 years and the other aged 30 to 40 years. Bulk TCR alpha and beta repertoires were sequenced longitudinally to track T-cell clones before and after primary and booster YFV17D yellow fever vaccination. Blood samples were taken at several timepoints before and after primary and secondary immunization, and bulk PBMC replicates and cell subsets were isolated.

The label giving this sample's treatment or condition can be read as: live attenuated yellow fever vaccine strain. At every blood-draw timepoint, two biological replicates of bulk PBMCs were collected. A standard Ficoll-Paque protocol was used to isolate PBMCs from peripheral blood. TriZol was used to extract RNA from bulk PBMCs, CD4 and CD8 fractions, and dextramer-positive and dextramer-negative fractions. TCR cDNA was synthesized by 5'RACE template switching, which introduced a universal primer site and unique molecular identifiers. Priming of cDNA synthesis was performed from both the TCR alpha and TCR beta constant segments. Libraries were amplified in two PCR steps, with sample barcodes and sequencing adapters added in the second step. Sequencing of libraries was done on Illumina HiSeq 2500 (2x100 bp) or NovaSeq (2x150 bp). On the study's bioinformatics: Demultiplexing of reads and collapsing into UMI consensus sequences were performed with MIGEC, and V(D)J alignment was carried out with MiXCR. Using edgeR on replicate PBMC samples, clonotypes were called vaccine-responding if FDR was below 0.01 and the log2 fold change was above 5 up to day 15. Each bulk clonotype received a CD4 or CD8 identity based on whether the sequenced CD4 or CD8 repertoire contained that clonotype at higher abundance. The raw public reads went through TCRdb reprocessing: fastp at Q25, MiXCR clone calling, in-frame beta chains kept. Under each unique CDR3 protein, matching rows form one entry showing the most common genes and DNA. These V and J calls derive from TCRdb rather than the authors' analysis. Recorded for this sample are fewer than 350,000 distinct CDR3 sequences; 8.5% to 10% of them occurred a single time. The ten biggest clones cover under 20% of the sample.

Here is what the overall study found, with its caveats: A small fraction of clonotypes showed up in both the CD4 and CD8 compartments, probably as a result of convergent recombination. The study included only a couple of donors, which limits how far the findings can be generalized. Most clones expanded after primary vaccination (around 96% of CD4 and 88% of CD8) were re-detected after the booster, suggesting that broad memory maintenance occurred. Compared with the primary T-cell response, the secondary T-cell response was weaker but faster, peaking on day 5 rather than day 15. Computational filtering was needed because FACS-sorted repertoires could contain abundant contaminating clonotypes from the bulk population.

This material consisted of PBMCs, taken on the day of the first yellow fever vaccination. The receptor was isolated from a man aged 18 to 35 who received the YFV17D yellow fever vaccine.

The CDR3 in this case is CASSSGMGELFF. The nucleotides read TGCGCCAGCAGCTCGGGGATGGGGGAGCTGTTTTTT. Here the chain combines TRBV5-1 and TRBJ2-2, with a weak D call of TRBD2 (5 bases match). Deletion took 3 bases off V and 8 bases off J, with a span of 8 bases between the germline ends. CDR1 and CDR2, looked up from the germline V gene, are SGHRS and YFSETQ. Reading from cysteine to phenylalanine, the CDR3 counts 12 amino acids. Just the 36-base CDR3 DNA is kept, in frame starting at base 1.